The clone carrying this T cell receptor (beta chain) was recorded only once. CDR3 length: 12 amino acids. Germline trimming cut 2 bases from V and 13 bases from J; bases unmatched to any gene: 3. Libraries were prepared by immunoSEQ multiplex PCR; TCRdb keeps only in-frame clonotypes and omits some of them. The sample lists 110,000 to 150,000 clones, approximately 91% occurring once. These data are taken from a study of blood T cell repertoires in COVID-19. The TCR was taken from a man between 65 and 85 years old with acute or convalescent COVID-19. Sequencing was carried out using peripheral blood. The chain joins TRBV12-3 or TRBV12-4 to TRBJ2-1; TRBD2 matches 9 bases. The CDR3 DNA sequence: TGTGCCAGCAGTTTAAGTAGCGGGAGTCAGTTCTTC. Encoded protein: CASSLSSGSQFF.